A single sample gave rise to the 30 T cell receptor beta chains below, sequenced in a study of cytomegalovirus exposure and HLA in healthy donors. PCR employed 60 Vbeta and 13 Jbeta primers. TCRdb keeps only in-frame clones here, not all; method: immunoSEQ multiplex PCR. Of around 86,000 clones in the sample, 7.5% to 8.5% were seen once. The sample was PBMCs. These receptors all stem from a man aged 50 or older in good health and CMV-seronegative.

V is TRBV10-2 and J is TRBJ2-1; 10 bases fit TRBD2. V lost 7 bases to trimming and J lost 3 bases; unmatched junction nucleotides: 12. The CDR3 contains 17 residues. Germline V gene lookup returns CDR1 WSHSY and CDR2 SAAADI. The CDR3 nucleotides are TGCGCCAGCACCCGCGGAGCGGGGGGGCGGGGCTACAATGAGCAGTTCTTC. Its protein is CASTRGAGGRGYNEQFF.

This clone showed up just a few times. CDR3 loop: CSVSILLGAEAFF. In DNA, the CDR3 is TGCAGCGTTTCCATCCTTTTAGGGGCTGAAGCTTTCTTT. V and J are TRBV29-1 and TRBJ1-1; TRBD1 is a possible D gene (5 bases). The ends were cut back, 5 bases at V and 6 bases at J, with 16 bases in the middle. The germline gives CDR1 SQVTM, CDR2 ANQGSEA. The length of the CDR3 is 13 residues.

Details on this clone: At one boundary the junction diverges from the germline segment, which might be a read error. The same CDR3 arises from other DNA sequences in this sample as well. The chain has TRBV28 and TRBJ1-2, with D possibly TRBD1 on 6 matching bases. CDR1 MDHEN and CDR2 SYDVKM come from the germline V gene. The CDR3 consists of 14 residues. The CDR3 spells CASSSPRNRGGYTF. The CDR3 DNA follows: TGTGCCAGCAGTTCCCCCCGGAATCGGGGGGGCTACACCTTT.

Comments on this clone: An end of the junction differs from the germline gene, which may be a read error. The chain couples TRBV5-1 to TRBJ2-1, with TRBD1 identical over 7 bases. In germline, CDR1 is SGHRS, CDR2 YFSETQ. The CDR3 contains 15 residues. The CDR3 coding sequence is TGCGCCAGCACCTTGGGACAGATTTCTTACAATGAGCAGTTCTTC. Translation: CASTLGQISYNEQFF.

There are a few counts of this clone. This chain links TRBV2 with TRBJ2-5; possible D gene TRBD2, 6 bases. V was trimmed by 3 bases and J by 5 bases, leaving 19 bases between them. The CDR3 totals 16 residues. The germline V gene has CDR1 SNHLY and CDR2 FYNNEI. For the CDR3, the DNA is TGTGCCAGCAGTGATGGTGGGAGGCCCGTGGTGGAGACCCAGTACTTC. Its translation: CASSDGGRPVVETQYF.

This clone showed up just a few times. The rearrangement uses TRBV10-3 and TRBJ1-1; D is unclear. Germline V gene sequence: CDR1 ENHRY, CDR2 SYGVKD. This CDR3 contains 15 residues. Deletions cut 2 bases from V and 1 base from J, with 11 bases between. The CDR3 bases are TGTGCCATCAGTGAGCAAGCTGATCCGAACACTGAAGCTTTCTTT. This translates into CAISEQADPNTEAFF.

Only a few counts were recorded for this clone. The rearrangement links TRBV7-9 to TRBJ2-7, with a weak D call TRBD1 (5 bases). V gave up 1 base and J gave up 2 bases, with 9 bases separating them. The CDR3 is made up of 14 amino acids. Germline lookup yields CDR1 SEHNR and CDR2 FQNEAQ (reference sequence). CDR3 DNA: TGTGCCAGCAGCTTAGATGTGACAGCCTACGAGCAGTACTTC. This sequence encodes CASSLDVTAYEQYF.

This clone was counted only a few times. This sequence joins TRBV28 and TRBJ2-3; 9 positions agree with TRBD2. The germline CDR1 and CDR2 sequences are MDHEN and SYDVKM. V shed 2 bases and J 2 bases; nucleotides not matched to a gene: 5. This CDR3 comprises 16 residues. The CDR3 sequence: CASSLNLAGTTDTQYF. CDR3 nucleotide sequence: TGTGCCAGCAGTTTAAACCTAGCGGGAACCACAGATACGCAGTATTTT.

This clone turned up a few times. V usage is TRBV28 and J usage is TRBJ1-4; no clear D gene. Germline-derived CDR1 and CDR2 are MDHEN and SYDVKM. This CDR3 comprises 15 residues. Trimming pared 7 bases from V and 0 bases from J, leaving 12 bases between. In DNA, the CDR3 is TGTGCCAGCACTAGGAGAGCTGCAACTAATGAAAAACTGTTTTTT. Protein sequence: CASTRRAATNEKLFF.

The sample holds a few counts of this clone. The sample carries other DNA sequences with the same CDR3. The chain employs TRBV7-3 and TRBJ2-3, with 8 positions matching TRBD2. CDR1 is SGHTA and CDR2 is FQGTGA in the germline V gene. Unmatched junction bases numbered 6, after V lost 5 bases and J lost 5 bases. This CDR3 region has 14 residues. In nucleotides, the CDR3 is TGTGCCAGCAGCCCCGGACTAGCCGGAGATACGCAGTATTTT. Its protein is CASSPGLAGDTQYF.

This clone was found a few times. The genes are TRBV15 and TRBJ1-2, with 8 bases fitting TRBD1. Germline CDR1 is LNHNV and CDR2 is YYDKDF (reference sequence). V dropped 1 base and J dropped 6; count of bases not matched to a gene: 4. The CDR3 spans 14 residues. Here the CDR3 reads CATSRGTGRNGYTF. DNA of the CDR3: TGTGCCACCAGCAGAGGGACAGGGAGAAATGGCTACACCTTC.

The chain uses TRBV6-5 and TRBJ2-5, with 8 bases lining up with TRBD1. The assigned J gene may be wrong: the sequence end matches TRBJ2-7 better. Germline-derived CDR1 and CDR2 are MNHEY and SVGAGI. CDR3 length equals 15 residues. The DNA for the CDR3 is TGTGCCAGCAGTTACTCTACAGGGGGATCCTACGAGCAGTACTTC. Translated: CASSYSTGGSYEQYF.

This clone has just a few counts. The chain joins TRBV29-1 to TRBJ1-5; D remains ambiguous. Trimming removed 6 bases from V and 8 bases from J, with 14 bases in between. This CDR3 spans 12 amino acids. Germline CDR1 is SQVTM and CDR2 is ANQGSEA. The CDR3 DNA reads TGCAGCGTGGCCGACGGGATGGAGCCCCAGCATTTT. It encodes CSVADGMEPQHF.

This rearrangement joins TRBV11-2 to TRBJ2-1, with D maybe TRBD1 (6 bases). Between the trimmed V and J ends, which lost 5 bases and 5 bases, there was a span of 16 bases. This CDR3 has 15 residues. CDR1 is SGHAT, CDR2 FQNNGV, per germline. The CDR3 region has the DNA TGTGCCAGCAGCCCCGACAGGAGCCATAACAATGAGCAGTTCTTC. This codes for CASSPDRSHNNEQFF.

This clone was picked up a small number of times. V gene TRBV5-6 combines with J gene TRBJ2-5, with a tentative D call TRBD2 (5 bases). In germline, CDR1 is SGHDT, CDR2 YYEEEE. With 4 bases removed from V and 5 bases from J, the gap between germline ends came to 21 bases. CDR3 length: 16 amino acids. CDR3: CASSATRSGIWETQYF. The DNA for the CDR3 is TGTGCCAGCAGCGCGACTCGGTCGGGGATCTGGGAGACCCAGTACTTC.

This clone was observed a handful of times. V is TRBV28 and J is TRBJ1-1, with 7 bases aligning to TRBD1. There are 16 residues in the CDR3. Per germline, CDR1 MDHEN and CDR2 SYDVKM. The junction had 8 bases not matched to a gene; V was cut back by 4 bases and J by 0 bases. The CDR3 DNA reads as TGTGCCAGCAGTTCGGGACAGACATACATGAACACTGAAGCTTTCTTT. It codes for CASSSGQTYMNTEAFF.

This clone was seen only a few times. The rearrangement uses TRBV29-1 and TRBJ1-1; no definite D call. Trimming took 4 bases from V and 5 from J, leaving 14 bases between them. CDR1 and CDR2 (germline): SQVTM, ANQGSEA. This CDR3 spans 13 amino acids. The CDR3 DNA reads as TGCAGCGTTGTGGTGGGCGCCGGAACTGAAGCTTTCTTT. Amino acids: CSVVVGAGTEAFF.

The chain is built from TRBV7-3 and TRBJ2-1; weak D call: TRBD2 (6 bases). There are 14 residues in the CDR3. The V gene's germline CDR1 is SGHTA and CDR2 FQGTGA. Trimming took off 8 bases at V and 9 bases at J, with 20 bases between the two ends. The CDR3 bases are TGTGCCAGCGAGAAAGAGTTTCAGGGAGGTGAGCAGTTCTTC. This gives the protein CASEKEFQGGEQFF. The whole variable domain, remainder taken from reference TRBV7-3 and TRBJ2-1, is GAGVSQTPSNKVTEKGKYVELRCDPISGHTALYWYRQSLGQGPEFLIYFQGTGAADDSGLPNDRFFAVRPEGSVSTLKIQRTERGDSAVYLCASEKEFQGGEQFFGPGTRLTVL.

This clone was counted only a few times. As DNA, the CDR3 is TGTGCCAGCAGTGAACAGGGGGCGCGCACCGGGGAGCTGTTTTTT. It encodes CASSEQGARTGELFF. V and J are TRBV2 and TRBJ2-2, with 8 nucleotides matching TRBD1. This CDR3 region has 15 residues. Trimming took 2 bases from V and 4 from J; bases not matched to a gene: 3. Germline V gene data show CDR1 as SNHLY and CDR2 as FYNNEI.

This clone was found a few times. The rearrangement links TRBV6-6 to TRBJ1-5; 9 bases are shared with TRBD1. In germline, CDR1 is MNHNY, CDR2 SVGAGI (reference sequence). The CDR3 spans 14 residues. The V and J ends lost 5 bases and 5 bases, in that order; junction bases with no gene match: 4. For the CDR3, the DNA is TGTGCCAGCAGTCCATGGACAGGGGATCAGCCCCAGCATTTT. It codes for CASSPWTGDQPQHF.

The table lists this clone with a few counts. The chain links TRBV13 to TRBJ2-5, with TRBD2 identical over 14 bases. Trimming removed 5 bases from V and 9 bases from J; junction bases left unmatched: 14. Germline V lookup: CDR1 PRHDT, CDR2 FYEKMQ (reference sequence). The CDR3 runs 17 residues. The CDR3 nucleotides are TGTGCCAGCAGCACTGGACTAGCGGGGGGTAAAGAGAGGGCCCAGTACTTC. Translating gives CASSTGLAGGKERAQYF.

J is TRBJ1-5 and V is TRBV19, with TRBD1 matching 7 bases. The CDR3 spans 15 residues. Germline-derived CDR1 and CDR2 are LNHDA and SQIVND (reference sequence). Unmatched junction bases numbered 5, after V lost 6 bases and J lost 0 bases. The CDR3 region is CASRWDSHSNQPQHF. As DNA, the CDR3 is TGTGCCAGTAGATGGGACAGCCATAGCAATCAGCCCCAGCATTTT.

The chain links TRBV14 to TRBJ2-1, with 10 bases matching TRBD1. Germline trimming cut 4 bases from V and 7 bases from J; bases unmatched to any gene: 10. The CDR3 is 16 amino acids. Germline values: CDR1 SGHDN, CDR2 FVKESK. The CDR3 region has the DNA TGTGCCAGCAGCCCCTTCGGGACAGGGGTCCATAATGAGCAGTTCTTC. It codes for CASSPFGTGVHNEQFF.

The chain couples TRBV7-2 to TRBJ1-2; D is undetermined. The V and J ends lost 3 bases and 0 bases respectively, with 14 bases between them. In germline, CDR1 is SGHTA, CDR2 FQGNSA. The CDR3 is 16 residues long. Here the CDR3 DNA reads TGTGCCAGCAGCTTTGACGGCTTTGCGGCTAACTATGGCTACACCTTC. This translates into CASSFDGFAANYGYTF. The variable domain in full, with the rest retrieved from reference TRBV7-2 and TRBJ1-2, is GAGVSQSPSNKVTEKGKDVELRCDPISGHTALYWYRQSLGQGLEFLIYFQGNSAPDKSGLPSDRFSAERTGGSVSTLTIQRTQQEDSAVYLCASSFDGFAANYGYTFGSGTRLTVV.

This clone was counted only a few times. V usage is TRBV7-9 and J usage is TRBJ2-1; 10 bases map to TRBD2. V shed 1 base, J shed 10 bases, and the junction held 4 bases outside the gene matches. The CDR3 spans 14 residues. The V gene's germline CDR1 is SEHNR and CDR2 FQNEAQ (reference sequence). CDR3 sequence (DNA): TGTGCCAGCAGCTTAGAACTAGCGGGAAAGGAGCAGTTCTTC. Protein sequence: CASSLELAGKEQFF.

This clone turned up a few times. The rearrangement joins TRBV10-3 to TRBJ2-3; 11 nucleotides align to TRBD2. The CDR3 covers 15 residues. The germline V gene encodes CDR1 ENHRY and CDR2 SYGVKD. With V trimmed by 5 bases and J by 2 bases, 3 bases remained unmatched. DNA for the CDR3: TGTGCCATCAGTTTAGCGGGAGGGGTCACAGATACGCAGTATTTT. Translated: CAISLAGGVTDTQYF.

This sequence joins TRBV5-1 and TRBJ2-1; TRBD2 agrees at 12 bases. This CDR3 is 17 amino acids long. The V segment lost 2 bases and the J segment 0 bases; nucleotides outside the gene matches: 3. Germline lookup yields CDR1 SGHRS and CDR2 YFSETQ. CDR3 in amino acids: CASSFGLAGSSYNEQFF. The CDR3 DNA reads TGCGCCAGCAGCTTCGGACTAGCGGGGAGCTCCTACAATGAGCAGTTCTTC.

This clone has more than one count but fewer than ten. The chain couples TRBV10-2 to TRBJ1-1, with D possibly TRBD1 on 5 matching bases. The germline V gene has CDR1 WSHSY and CDR2 SAAADI. Deletions cut 3 bases from V and 3 bases from J, with 8 bases between. This CDR3 is 13 amino acids long. Written as DNA, the CDR3 is TGCGCCAGCAGTGAATGGGGGGACACTGAAGCTTTCTTT. Translated: CASSEWGDTEAFF.

This rearrangement joins TRBV4-1 to TRBJ1-2; 7 bases line up with TRBD1. The CDR3 extends over 16 amino acids. CDR1 is MGHRA and CDR2 is YSYEKL in the germline V gene. V gave up 0 bases and J gave up 7 bases; unmatched junction bases: 11. The CDR3 here is CASSQDRDSPSGGYTF. DNA of the CDR3: TGCGCCAGCAGCCAAGATAGGGACAGCCCATCGGGTGGCTACACCTTC.

This clone has only a few counts. For the CDR3, the DNA is TGTGCCAGCAAAGCTTTGGGGGGAGATGGGCGGTCCGGGAAGGGTGAGCAGTTCTTC. Amino acid sequence: CASKALGGDGRSGKGEQFF. The rearrangement links TRBV27 to TRBJ2-1; possibly TRBD2 for D (6 bases). Germline CDR1 MNHEY, CDR2 SMNVEV (reference sequence). The CDR3 length is 19 residues. Trimming pared 7 bases from V and 9 bases from J, leaving 34 bases between.